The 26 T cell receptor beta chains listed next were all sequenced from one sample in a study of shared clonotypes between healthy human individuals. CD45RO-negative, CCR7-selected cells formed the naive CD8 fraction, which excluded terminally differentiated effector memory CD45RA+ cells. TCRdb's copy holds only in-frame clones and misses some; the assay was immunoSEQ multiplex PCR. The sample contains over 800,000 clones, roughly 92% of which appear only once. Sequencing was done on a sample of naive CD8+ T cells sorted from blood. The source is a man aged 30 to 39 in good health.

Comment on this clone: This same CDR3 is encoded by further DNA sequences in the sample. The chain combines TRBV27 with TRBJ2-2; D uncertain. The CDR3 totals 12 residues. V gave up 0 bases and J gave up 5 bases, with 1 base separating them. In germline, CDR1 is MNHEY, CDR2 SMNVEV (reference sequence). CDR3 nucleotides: TGTGCCAGCAGTTTATCTACCGGGGAGCTGTTTTTT. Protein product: CASSLSTGELFF.

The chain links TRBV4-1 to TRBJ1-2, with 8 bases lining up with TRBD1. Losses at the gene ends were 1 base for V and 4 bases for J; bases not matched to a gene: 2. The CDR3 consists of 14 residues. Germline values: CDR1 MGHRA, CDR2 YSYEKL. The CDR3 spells CASSQGQGPYGYTF. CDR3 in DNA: TGCGCCAGCAGCCAAGGACAGGGGCCCTATGGCTACACCTTC.

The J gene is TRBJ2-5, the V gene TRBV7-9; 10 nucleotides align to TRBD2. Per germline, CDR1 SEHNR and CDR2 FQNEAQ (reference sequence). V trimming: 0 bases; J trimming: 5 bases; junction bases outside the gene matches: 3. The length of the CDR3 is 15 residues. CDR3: CASSLATSGLETQYF. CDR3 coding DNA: TGTGCCAGCAGCTTAGCGACTAGCGGGCTGGAGACCCAGTACTTC.

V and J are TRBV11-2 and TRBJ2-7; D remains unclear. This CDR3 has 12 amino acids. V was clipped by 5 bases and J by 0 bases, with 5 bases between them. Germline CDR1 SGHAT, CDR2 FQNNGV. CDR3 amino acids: CASSTVSYEQYF. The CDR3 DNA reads TGTGCCAGCAGCACCGTCTCCTACGAGCAGTACTTC.

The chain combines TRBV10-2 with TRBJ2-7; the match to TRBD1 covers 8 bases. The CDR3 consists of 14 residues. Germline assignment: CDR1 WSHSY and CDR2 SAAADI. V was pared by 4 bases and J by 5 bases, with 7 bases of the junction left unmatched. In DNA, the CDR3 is TGCGCCAGCAGTGGGACAGGGATATTCGACGAGCAGTACTTC. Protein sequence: CASSGTGIFDEQYF.

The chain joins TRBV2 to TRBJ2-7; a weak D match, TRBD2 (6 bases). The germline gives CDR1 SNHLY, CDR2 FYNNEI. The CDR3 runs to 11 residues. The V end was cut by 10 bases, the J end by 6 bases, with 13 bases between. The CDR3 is CAIRTGVEQYF. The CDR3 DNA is TGTGCCATTCGGACGGGGGTCGAGCAGTACTTC.

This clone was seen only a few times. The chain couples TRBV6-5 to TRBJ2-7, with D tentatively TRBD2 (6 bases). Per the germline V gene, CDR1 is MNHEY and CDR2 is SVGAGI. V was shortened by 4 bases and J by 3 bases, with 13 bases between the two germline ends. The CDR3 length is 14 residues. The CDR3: CASSSSGLLYEQYF. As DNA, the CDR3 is TGTGCCAGCAGTTCCTCGGGACTCCTCTACGAGCAGTACTTC.

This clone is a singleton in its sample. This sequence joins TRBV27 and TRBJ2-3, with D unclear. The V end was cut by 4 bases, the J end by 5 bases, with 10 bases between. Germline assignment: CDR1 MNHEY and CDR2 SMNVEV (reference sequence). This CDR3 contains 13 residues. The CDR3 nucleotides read TGTGCCAGCAGTTATGGGCATATAGATACGCAGTATTTT. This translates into CASSYGHIDTQYF.

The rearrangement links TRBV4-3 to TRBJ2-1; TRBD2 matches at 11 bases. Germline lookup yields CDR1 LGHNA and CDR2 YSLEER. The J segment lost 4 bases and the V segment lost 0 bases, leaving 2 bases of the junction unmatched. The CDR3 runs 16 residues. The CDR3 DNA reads TGCGCCAGCAGCCAAGAATCTAGCGGGAGGTACAATGAGCAGTTCTTC. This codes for CASSQESSGRYNEQFF.

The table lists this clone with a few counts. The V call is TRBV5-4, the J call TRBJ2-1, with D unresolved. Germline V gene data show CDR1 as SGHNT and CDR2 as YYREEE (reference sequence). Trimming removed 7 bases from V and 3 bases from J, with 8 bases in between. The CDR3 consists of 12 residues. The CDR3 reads CASSVDYNEQFF. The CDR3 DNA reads TGTGCCAGCTCCGTGGACTACAATGAGCAGTTCTTC.

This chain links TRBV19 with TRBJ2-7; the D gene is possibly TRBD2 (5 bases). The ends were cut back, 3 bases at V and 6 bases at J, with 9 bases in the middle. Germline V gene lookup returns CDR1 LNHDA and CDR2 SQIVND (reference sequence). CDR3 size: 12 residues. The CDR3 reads CASSMGRGEQYF. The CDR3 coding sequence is TGTGCCAGTAGTATGGGCCGGGGCGAGCAGTACTTC.

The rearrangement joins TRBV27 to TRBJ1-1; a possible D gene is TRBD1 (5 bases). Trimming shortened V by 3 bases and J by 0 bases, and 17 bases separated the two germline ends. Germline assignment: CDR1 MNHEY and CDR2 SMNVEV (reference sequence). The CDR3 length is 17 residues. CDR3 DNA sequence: TGTGCCAGCAGTTTCGTGGGAAGGGGTCAGGTGAACACTGAAGCTTTCTTT. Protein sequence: CASSFVGRGQVNTEAFF.

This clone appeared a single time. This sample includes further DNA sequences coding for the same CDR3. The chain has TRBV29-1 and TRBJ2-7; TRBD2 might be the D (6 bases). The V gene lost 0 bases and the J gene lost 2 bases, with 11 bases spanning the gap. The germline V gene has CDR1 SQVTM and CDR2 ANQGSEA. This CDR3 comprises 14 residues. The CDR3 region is CSVEDSGETYEQYF. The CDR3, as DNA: TGCAGCGTTGAAGATTCGGGGGAGACCTACGAGCAGTACTTC.

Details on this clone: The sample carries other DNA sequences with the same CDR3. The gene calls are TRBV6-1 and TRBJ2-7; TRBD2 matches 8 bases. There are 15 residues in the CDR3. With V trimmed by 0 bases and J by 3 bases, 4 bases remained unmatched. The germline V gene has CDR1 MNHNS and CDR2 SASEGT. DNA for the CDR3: TGTGCCAGCAGTGAAGCAACTAGCGGAGGCTACGAGCAGTACTTC. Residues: CASSEATSGGYEQYF.

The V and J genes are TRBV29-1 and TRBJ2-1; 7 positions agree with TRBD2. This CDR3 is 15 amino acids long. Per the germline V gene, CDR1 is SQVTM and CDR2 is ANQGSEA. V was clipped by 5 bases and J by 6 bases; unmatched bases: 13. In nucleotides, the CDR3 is TGCAGCGTTCTGGAATGGACTAGAAATAGCAATGAGCAGTTCTTC. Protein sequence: CSVLEWTRNSNEQFF.

The CDR3 DNA reads as TGTGCCAGCAGCTCCCGGGACAGGGGGCTAAATGAGCAGTTCTTC. This codes for CASSSRDRGLNEQFF. The chain carries TRBV25-1 and TRBJ2-1; 12 bases match TRBD1. Germline loops: CDR1 MGHDK, CDR2 SYGVNS. The length of the CDR3 is 15 residues. V was clipped by 6 bases and J by 7 bases; unmatched bases: 7. Complete variable domain (other parts from reference TRBV25-1 and TRBJ2-1): EADIYQTPRYLVIGTGKKITLECSQTMGHDKMYWYQQDPGMELHLIHYSYGVNSTEKGDLSSESTVSRIRTEHFPLTLESARPSHTSQYLCASSSRDRGLNEQFFGPGTRLTVL.

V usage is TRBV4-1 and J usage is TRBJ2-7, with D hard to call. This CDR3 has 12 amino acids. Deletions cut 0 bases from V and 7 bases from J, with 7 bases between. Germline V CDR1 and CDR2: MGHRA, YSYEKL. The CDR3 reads CASSQDTREQYF. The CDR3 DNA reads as TGCGCCAGCAGCCAAGATACGAGAGAGCAGTACTTC.

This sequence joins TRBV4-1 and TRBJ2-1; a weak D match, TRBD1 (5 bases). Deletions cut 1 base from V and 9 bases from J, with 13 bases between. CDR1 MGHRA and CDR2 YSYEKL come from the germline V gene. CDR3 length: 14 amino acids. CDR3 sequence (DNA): TGCGCCAGCAGCCAAGCTCAGGGATCGGGTGAGCAGTTCTTC. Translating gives CASSQAQGSGEQFF.

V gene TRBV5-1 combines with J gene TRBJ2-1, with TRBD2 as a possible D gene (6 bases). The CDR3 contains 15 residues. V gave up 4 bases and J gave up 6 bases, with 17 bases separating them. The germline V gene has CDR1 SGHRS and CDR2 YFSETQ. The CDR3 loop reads CASSPYEVAANEQFF. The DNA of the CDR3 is TGCGCCAGCAGCCCTTATGAGGTAGCGGCCAATGAGCAGTTCTTC.

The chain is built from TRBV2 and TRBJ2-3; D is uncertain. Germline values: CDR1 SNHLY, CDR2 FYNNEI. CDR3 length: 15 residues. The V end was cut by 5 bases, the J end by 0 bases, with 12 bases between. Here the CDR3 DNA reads TGTGCCAGCAGTTGGACCGACCTTAGCACAGATACGCAGTATTTT. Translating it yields CASSWTDLSTDTQYF.

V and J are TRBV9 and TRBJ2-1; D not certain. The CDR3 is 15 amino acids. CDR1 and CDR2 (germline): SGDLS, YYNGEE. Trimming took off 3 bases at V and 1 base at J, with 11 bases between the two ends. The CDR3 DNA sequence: TGTGCCAGCAGCGACAGCAGGTTTTCCTACAATGAGCAGTTCTTC. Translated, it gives CASSDSRFSYNEQFF.

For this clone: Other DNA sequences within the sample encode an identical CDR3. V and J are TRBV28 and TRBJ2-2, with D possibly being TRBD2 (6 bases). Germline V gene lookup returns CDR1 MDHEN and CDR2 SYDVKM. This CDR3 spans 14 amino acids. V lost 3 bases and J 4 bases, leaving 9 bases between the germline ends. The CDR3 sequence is CASSFVGGTGELFF. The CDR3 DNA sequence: TGTGCCAGCAGTTTCGTGGGGGGCACCGGGGAGCTGTTTTTT.

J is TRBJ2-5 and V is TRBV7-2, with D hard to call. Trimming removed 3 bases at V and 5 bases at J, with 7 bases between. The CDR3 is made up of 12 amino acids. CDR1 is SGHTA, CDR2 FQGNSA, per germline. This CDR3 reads CASSFEWETQYF. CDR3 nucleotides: TGTGCCAGCAGCTTCGAGTGGGAGACCCAGTACTTC.

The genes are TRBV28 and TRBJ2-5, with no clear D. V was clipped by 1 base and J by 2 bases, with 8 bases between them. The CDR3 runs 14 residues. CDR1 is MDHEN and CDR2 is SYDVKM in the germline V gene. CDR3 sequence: CASSLLGQQETQYF. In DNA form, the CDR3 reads TGTGCCAGCAGTTTATTAGGGCAGCAAGAGACCCAGTACTTC.

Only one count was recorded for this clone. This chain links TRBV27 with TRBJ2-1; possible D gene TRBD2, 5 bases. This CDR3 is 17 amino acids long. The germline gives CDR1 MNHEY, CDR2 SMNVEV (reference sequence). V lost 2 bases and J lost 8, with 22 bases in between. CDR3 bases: TGTGCCAGCAGTTTACTCCCTACTAGTACCCACCTCGATGAGCAGTTCTTC. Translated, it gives CASSLLPTSTHLDEQFF.

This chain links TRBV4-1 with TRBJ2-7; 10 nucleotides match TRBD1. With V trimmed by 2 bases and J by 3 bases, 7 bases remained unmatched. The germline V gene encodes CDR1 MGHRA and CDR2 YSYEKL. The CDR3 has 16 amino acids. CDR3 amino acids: CASSQTGDRGYYEQYF. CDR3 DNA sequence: TGCGCCAGCAGCCAAACCGGGGACAGGGGATACTACGAGCAGTACTTC.